The 25 T cell receptor beta chains listed next were all sequenced from one sample in a study of cytomegalovirus exposure and HLA in healthy donors (dated by TCRdb to about 2017). Library preparation was by the immunoSEQ multiplex PCR assay. TCRdb carries this immuneACCESS record with in-frame sequences only. Its versions omit some clonotypes, under half of them owing to an unresolved V gene in the studies checked, with the rest unexplained. In all, the sample holds about 56,000 clones, and more than 85% of those were seen once. Clones ranked in the top ten supply around 5.8% of the sample. Source material: PBMCs. The receptors derive from a woman aged 18-29 years in good health and CMV-seronegative.

The chain employs TRBV5-1 and TRBJ1-2; 7 positions match TRBD1. The CDR3 length is 17 residues. Per the germline V gene, CDR1 is SGHRS and CDR2 is YFSETQ. J was trimmed by 5 bases and V by 1 base; bases with no gene match: 14. The CDR3 sequence: CASSLPGGNRGSYGYTF. The CDR3, as DNA: TGCGCCAGCAGCTTGCCAGGGGGGAATAGGGGATCGTATGGCTACACCTTC. The whole variable domain, remainder taken from reference TRBV5-1 and TRBJ1-2, is KAGVTQTPRYLIKTRGQQVTLSCSPISGHRSVSWYQQTPGQGLQFLFEYFSETQRNKGNFPGRFSGRQFSNSRSEMNVSTLELGDSALYLCASSLPGGNRGSYGYTFGSGTRLTVV.

The gene calls are TRBV28 and TRBJ1-2; D is ambiguous. CDR1 is MDHEN and CDR2 is SYDVKM in the germline V gene. The CDR3 runs 14 residues. V lost 1 base, J lost 4 bases, and 10 bases lay in between. CDR3 nucleotides: TGTGCCAGCAGTTTATACGGGGTGGGCTATGGCTACACCTTC. Residues: CASSLYGVGYGYTF.

The chain is built from TRBV10-2 and TRBJ2-3; D is unclear. Germline CDR1 reads WSHSY; CDR2 reads SAAADI. The CDR3 runs 12 residues. V gave up 6 bases and J gave up 6 bases, with 10 bases separating them. CDR3 DNA: TGCGCCAGCAGAGACCGGAGTGATACGCAGTATTTT. Translating gives CASRDRSDTQYF.

This clone came up a few times. The conserved phenylalanine or tryptophan is not found at the CDR3 terminus, so this likely reflects a read error. The limits of the CDR3 on the DNA are not certain, so only TCRdb's listed CDR3 is given. The J gene is TRBJ1-1, the V gene TRBV2. With termini counted, the CDR3 has 8 amino acids. The germline V gene encodes CDR1 SNHLY and CDR2 FYNNEI. Here the CDR3 reads CASSGELI.

This clone was observed once. V is TRBV7-2 and J is TRBJ1-5; weak D call: TRBD1 (5 bases). V dropped 3 bases and J dropped 3 bases, with 15 bases sitting between them. Germline V gene data show CDR1 as SGHTA and CDR2 as FQGNSA. The CDR3 covers 16 residues. For the CDR3, the DNA is TGTGCCAGCAGCTTTGGGCGGGGGGGTGACAATCAGCCCCAGCATTTT. Translation gives CASSFGRGGDNQPQHF.

In nucleotides, the CDR3 is TGTGCCAGCAGTTTCCTTTACGGACAGCACTACGAGCAGTACTTC. This translates into CASSFLYGQHYEQYF. The rearrangement joins TRBV27 to TRBJ2-7; D is possibly TRBD1 (6 bases). V lost 3 bases, J lost 3 bases, and 15 bases lay in between. CDR3 length equals 15 residues. Germline lookup yields CDR1 MNHEY and CDR2 SMNVEV (reference sequence).

The chain links TRBV4-3 to TRBJ1-1; 7 bases fit TRBD1. This CDR3 comprises 18 residues. V trimming: 3 bases; J trimming: 1 base; junction bases outside the gene matches: 14. CDR1 is LGHNA and CDR2 is YSLEER in the germline V gene. CDR3 in amino acids: CASSHHRTGEVENTEAFF. DNA for the CDR3: TGCGCCAGCAGCCATCATCGAACAGGGGAGGTGGAGAACACTGAAGCTTTCTTT.

The chain joins TRBV6-1 to TRBJ1-1; no definite D call. Deletions cut 8 bases from V and 3 bases from J, with 16 bases between. Per the germline V gene, CDR1 is MNHNS and CDR2 is SASEGT. The CDR3 has 14 amino acids. The CDR3 DNA sequence: TGTGCCAGCGTTAAGAGCCAAGCTCACACTGAAGCTTTCTTT. Amino acid sequence: CASVKSQAHTEAFF.

V and J are TRBV6-6 and TRBJ1-3; possibly TRBD1 for D (6 bases). This CDR3 is 14 amino acids long. The germline CDR1 and CDR2 sequences are MNHNY and SVGAGI (reference sequence). The V and J ends lost 4 bases and 4 bases respectively, with 11 bases between them. CDR3 residues: CASSSGTRGNTIYF. The DNA for the CDR3 is TGTGCCAGCAGTTCCGGGACACGCGGAAACACCATATATTTT.

The chain recombines TRBV9 with TRBJ2-3; the match to TRBD1 covers 10 bases. V lost 0 bases and J lost 6; bases outside the gene matches: 7. The germline CDR1 and CDR2 sequences are SGDLS and YYNGEE. The CDR3 runs 16 residues. CDR3 nucleotides: TGTGCCAGCAGCGTAGCTACGGGACAGGGGCTGGATACGCAGTATTTT. It translates to CASSVATGQGLDTQYF.

V is TRBV5-6 and J is TRBJ2-7; 8 nucleotides align to TRBD2. Losses at the gene ends were 4 bases for V and 3 bases for J; bases not matched to a gene: 6. This CDR3 is built from 14 residues. Germline V gene data show CDR1 as SGHDT and CDR2 as YYEEEE. CDR3 nucleotide sequence: TGTGCCAGCAGCGGAGGACTAGCAGGCTACGAGCAGTACGTC. This sequence encodes CASSGGLAGYEQYV.

The V call is TRBV13, the J call TRBJ2-7; no reliable D call. Germline V gene sequence: CDR1 PRHDT, CDR2 FYEKMQ (reference sequence). This CDR3 has 12 amino acids. The V end was cut by 6 bases, the J end by 0 bases, with 6 bases between. The CDR3 DNA reads TGTGCCAGCAGTCATTCCTCCTACGAGCAGTACTTC. Translated: CASSHSSYEQYF. Using reference TRBV13 and TRBJ2-7 for the parts outside the CDR3, the full variable domain is AAGVIQSPRHLIKEKRETATLKCYPIPRHDTVYWYQQGPGQDPQFLISFYEKMQSDKGSIPDRFSAQQFSDYHSELNMSSLELGDSALYFCASSHSSYEQYFGPGTRLTVT.

This chain links TRBV7-2 with TRBJ2-2, with TRBD2 matching over 9 bases. J gave up 6 bases and V 1 base, and 9 bases lay outside the gene matches. This CDR3 spans 17 amino acids. Germline assignment: CDR1 SGHTA and CDR2 FQGNSA. CDR3 in amino acids: CASSLELAGYGAGELFF. The CDR3 DNA reads TGTGCCAGCAGCTTAGAGCTAGCGGGGTACGGTGCCGGGGAGCTGTTTTTT.

The genes are TRBV9 and TRBJ1-2, with TRBD1 matching over 11 bases. From germline, CDR1 is SGDLS and CDR2 YYNGEE. V was pared by 0 bases and J by 4 bases, with 2 bases of the junction left unmatched. CDR3 length: 15 residues. The CDR3 loop reads CASSVEGQGGYGYTF. Here the CDR3 DNA reads TGTGCCAGCAGCGTAGAGGGACAGGGGGGCTATGGCTACACCTTC.

This chain connects TRBV5-6 to TRBJ1-5; tentatively, D is TRBD1 (5 bases). The CDR3 loop spans 13 amino acids. Per the germline V gene, CDR1 is SGHDT and CDR2 is YYEEEE. V dropped 0 bases and J dropped 6 bases, with 7 bases sitting between them. The chain's CDR3 is CASSLVGAQPQHF. CDR3 sequence (DNA): TGTGCCAGCAGCTTGGTAGGGGCTCAGCCCCAGCATTTT. The variable domain in full, with the rest retrieved from reference TRBV5-6 and TRBJ1-5, is DAGVTQSPTHLIKTRGQQVTLRCSPKSGHDTVSWYQQALGQGPQFIFQYYEEEERQRGNFPDRFSGHQFPNYSSELNVNALLLGDSALYLCASSLVGAQPQHFGDGTRLSIL.

V usage is TRBV7-6 and J usage is TRBJ1-1; D may be TRBD1 (6 bases). V lost 4 bases, J lost 3 bases, and 12 bases lay in between. Germline CDR1 reads SGHVS; CDR2 reads FNYEAQ. The length of the CDR3 is 14 residues. The CDR3 protein is CASSSPSGDTEAFF. DNA of the CDR3: TGTGCCAGCAGCTCACCATCAGGGGACACTGAAGCTTTCTTT.

This chain connects TRBV5-6 to TRBJ1-3; tentative D call: TRBD1 (6 bases). The CDR3 has 13 amino acids. Deletions cut 4 bases from V and 6 bases from J, with 11 bases between. Germline V gene data show CDR1 as SGHDT and CDR2 as YYEEEE. CDR3 in amino acids: CASSEDSINTIYF. The CDR3 coding sequence is TGTGCCAGCAGCGAGGACAGCATAAACACCATATATTTT.

The chain combines TRBV9 with TRBJ1-1, with 9 nucleotides matching TRBD1. The CDR3 runs to 15 residues. The ends lost 3 bases at V and 4 bases at J; junction bases unmatched: 7. The germline V gene encodes CDR1 SGDLS and CDR2 YYNGEE. The CDR3: CASSASMTGGTEAFF. In DNA form, the CDR3 reads TGTGCCAGCAGCGCCAGCATGACAGGGGGCACTGAAGCTTTCTTT.

This sequence joins TRBV11-2 and TRBJ1-4; 9 bases fit TRBD1. The CDR3 is 15 residues long. Germline V gives CDR1 SGHAT, CDR2 FQNNGV. With V trimmed by 5 bases and J by 5 bases, 6 bases remained unmatched. Here the CDR3 DNA reads TGTGCCAGCAGCATAACCGGGACAGGGAATGAAAAACTGTTTTTT. It specifies CASSITGTGNEKLFF.

The chain joins TRBV29-1 to TRBJ1-2, with 7 bases aligning to TRBD1. This CDR3 region has 15 residues. V shed 3 bases and J 6 bases; nucleotides not matched to a gene: 13. From germline, CDR1 is SQVTM and CDR2 ANQGSEA. DNA for the CDR3: TGCAGCGTTGAGAGGGACAGCGGGCACGGGGATGGCTACACCTTC. This translates into CSVERDSGHGDGYTF.

The table lists this clone with a count of one. The chain carries TRBV18 and TRBJ1-4; D remains unclear. Trimming took 5 bases from V and 8 from J, leaving 18 bases between them. Germline loops: CDR1 KGHSH, CDR2 LQKENI. This CDR3 contains 15 residues. The DNA for the CDR3 is TGTGCCAGCTCATCCTCGACCGGTAGACACGAAAAACTGTTTTTT. Residues: CASSSSTGRHEKLFF.

This rearrangement joins TRBV15 to TRBJ1-5, with D possibly TRBD1 on 6 matching bases. CDR3 length: 14 residues. Germline V gene sequence: CDR1 LNHNV, CDR2 YYDKDF (reference sequence). Trimming left V 3 bases short and J 5 bases short, with 11 bases between. The CDR3 is CATSRIQGHQPQHF. The DNA for the CDR3 is TGTGCCACCAGCAGGATCCAGGGGCATCAGCCCCAGCATTTT.

The chain employs TRBV19 and TRBJ2-3, with TRBD2 matching 8 bases. Per the germline V gene, CDR1 is LNHDA and CDR2 is SQIVND (reference sequence). J lost 0 bases, V lost 7 bases, and 18 bases had no gene match. This CDR3 region has 19 residues. The CDR3 DNA reads as TGTGCCAGTAAGAGGAAGTTCGTGACGGCGGGGGGAAGCACAGATACGCAGTATTTT. It is translated as CASKRKFVTAGGSTDTQYF.

This rearrangement joins TRBV28 to TRBJ2-1, with 8 bases that match TRBD2. Germline CDR1 is MDHEN and CDR2 is SYDVKM. The CDR3 spans 16 residues. V dropped 4 bases and J dropped 5; count of bases not matched to a gene: 10. In nucleotides, the CDR3 is TGTGCCAGCAGTTCATTAGCGGGACCGAAGAACAATGAGCAGTTCTTC. Residues: CASSSLAGPKNNEQFF.

The chain employs TRBV7-9 and TRBJ1-1, with a tentative D call TRBD1 (6 bases). The germline gives CDR1 SEHNR, CDR2 FQNEAQ (reference sequence). The CDR3 extends over 15 amino acids. Trimming cost V 5 bases and J 2 bases, with 15 bases left between them. CDR3 loop: CASSPTRTANTEAFF. CDR3 nucleotides: TGTGCCAGCAGCCCTACCCGGACAGCCAACACTGAAGCTTTCTTT. The complete variable domain, with remaining parts taken from reference TRBV7-9 and TRBJ1-1, reads DTGVSQNPRHKITKRGQNVTFRCDPISEHNRLYWYRQTLGQGPEFLTYFQNEAQLEKSRLLSDRFSAERPKGSFSTLEIQRTEQGDSAMYLCASSPTRTANTEAFFGQGTRLTVV.